Below, one T cell receptor (beta chain) is given with its context. Its antigen remains unknown. The entry originates in a study of fetal regulatory T cell absence and autoimmunity. Turning to the study itself: Without clinical diabetes, IPEX patients showed exocrine pancreas autoimmunity.

Sequencing was at survey level. Produced via immunoSEQ multiplex PCR; TCRdb's table is partial and in-frame only. The data show 46,000 or so clones, roughly four fifths seen once. The CDR3 is 14 residues long. V lost 1 base and J 4 bases, leaving 10 bases between the germline ends. Germline V lookup: CDR1 SGHDN, CDR2 FVKESK. General study points: Pancreas and cord blood did not differ much in TRB family usage. Compared with cord blood, pancreas showed oligoclonal TCR enrichment, some clones over 90-fold.

The chain combines TRBV14 with TRBJ1-1, with a weak D call TRBD1 (5 bases). The TCR was taken from a newborn boy with IPEX syndrome. What was sequenced was cord blood. CDR3 nucleotides: TGTGCCAGCAGCCAAGCCAGGGCGGGCACTGAAGCTTTCTTT. It specifies CASSQARAGTEAFF.